This entry lists 26 T cell receptor beta chains sequenced from one sample in a study of blood T cell repertoires in COVID-19. Profiling relied on immunoSEQ multiplex PCR, and the TCRdb table lists in-frame clones only, not all of them. Of 250,000 to 400,000 clones listed, around 90% are singletons. The specimen was PBMCs or T cells enriched from blood (not recorded which). The receptor set was obtained from a man aged 55 to 70 who had recovered from COVID-19.

The chain carries TRBV6-2 or TRBV6-3 and TRBJ1-2; possible D gene TRBD1, 5 bases. V lost 2 bases and J lost 2, with 15 bases in between. Germline V CDR1 and CDR2: MNHEY, SVGEGT. The CDR3 runs 16 residues. The CDR3 nucleotides are TGTGCCAGCAGTTACATCCTACGGGGGTCCAACTATGGCTACACCTTC. Its protein product is CASSYILRGSNYGYTF.

This clone was observed a few times. The chain couples TRBV28 to TRBJ2-1, with D perhaps TRBD2 (6 bases). This CDR3 is 16 amino acids long. Germline values: CDR1 MDHEN, CDR2 SYDVKM. V was cut by 9 bases and J by 0 bases, with 18 bases left in between. CDR3 DNA: TGTGCCAGTCCCCCTGGAGTCGGGAGCTCCTACAATGAGCAGTTCTTC. Amino acid sequence: CASPPGVGSSYNEQFF.

Only a few counts were recorded for this clone. The chain uses TRBV9 and TRBJ2-7; perhaps TRBD2 as D (5 bases). The V gene's germline CDR1 is SGDLS and CDR2 YYNGEE. The CDR3 totals 18 residues. V was shortened by 0 bases and J by 3 bases, with 22 bases between the two germline ends. In DNA, the CDR3 is TGTGCCAGCAGCGTAGCTACCCGGGAAGACAACCCCCACTACGAGCAGTACTTC. Protein product: CASSVATREDNPHYEQYF.

The J gene is TRBJ1-2, the V gene TRBV12-5; D may be TRBD1 (6 bases). Germline values: CDR1 LGHNT, CDR2 FRNRAP. Trimming left V 1 base short and J 7 bases short, with 19 bases between. The CDR3 is 16 residues long. The CDR3 DNA reads as TGTGCTAGTGGTTTGGGAACCACAGGGCTGTCAGCTGGCTACACCTTC. Protein: CASGLGTTGLSAGYTF.

This chain links TRBV6-1 with TRBJ1-5; no clear D. This CDR3 contains 16 residues. The germline CDR1 and CDR2 sequences are MNHNS and SASEGT. Trimming stripped 1 base from V and 0 bases from J, with 10 bases between. CDR3 sequence: CASSEGASYSNQPQHF. The CDR3 DNA is TGTGCCAGCAGTGAAGGGGCGAGTTATAGCAATCAGCCCCAGCATTTT.

The count of this clone is one. The chain recombines TRBV7-3 with TRBJ2-1, with 7 bases that match TRBD2. The CDR3 contains 18 residues. With V trimmed by 5 bases and J by 1 base, 14 bases remained unmatched. Looked up from germline, CDR1 is SGHTA and CDR2 is FQGTGA. CDR3: CASSPRGPGGGSYNEQFF. The DNA for the CDR3 is TGTGCCAGCAGCCCGCGGGGTCCTGGGGGAGGGTCCTACAATGAGCAGTTCTTC. Full variable domain (rest looked up from reference TRBV7-3 and TRBJ2-1): GAGVSQTPSNKVTEKGKYVELRCDPISGHTALYWYRQSLGQGPEFLIYFQGTGAADDSGLPNDRFFAVRPEGSVSTLKIQRTERGDSAVYLCASSPRGPGGGSYNEQFFGPGTRLTVL.

The rearrangement joins TRBV6-2 or TRBV6-3 to TRBJ2-4; tentative D call: TRBD1 (5 bases). Deletions cut 2 bases from V and 0 bases from J, with 11 bases between. In germline, CDR1 is MNHEY, CDR2 SVGEGT. The CDR3 is 16 amino acids. The CDR3 DNA reads as TGTGCCAGCAGTTACGGGGCTGCTATAGCCAAAAACATTCAGTACTTC. This sequence encodes CASSYGAAIAKNIQYF.

V gene TRBV6-1 combines with J gene TRBJ1-4, with no clear D. Between the trimmed V and J ends, which lost 0 bases and 3 bases, there was a span of 11 bases. Germline V lookup: CDR1 MNHNS, CDR2 SASEGT. The CDR3 covers 16 residues. The CDR3 DNA sequence: TGTGCCAGCAGTGAAGCCAGCCGGAGGCCTAATGAAAAACTGTTTTTT. Translated, it gives CASSEASRRPNEKLFF.

The V gene is TRBV7-3, the J gene TRBJ2-5, with 9 nucleotides matching TRBD2. V was pared by 2 bases and J by 3 bases, with 4 bases of the junction left unmatched. From germline, CDR1 is SGHTA and CDR2 FQGTGA. The length of the CDR3 is 15 residues. The CDR3 nucleotides read TGTGCCAGCAGCTTAGGGACTAGCCAAAAAGAGACCCAGTACTTC. Encoded protein: CASSLGTSQKETQYF.

The chain couples TRBV9 to TRBJ2-1; weak D call: TRBD2 (6 bases). This CDR3 is 13 amino acids long. The germline gives CDR1 SGDLS, CDR2 YYNGEE. Trimming stripped 0 bases from V and 5 bases from J, with 6 bases between. The CDR3 sequence: CASSVGGDNEQFF. CDR3 DNA sequence: TGTGCCAGCAGCGTAGGGGGGGACAATGAGCAGTTCTTC.

The rearrangement uses TRBV6-2 or TRBV6-3 and TRBJ2-2, with D possibly TRBD1 on 8 matching bases. Germline lookup yields CDR1 MNHEY and CDR2 SVGEGT. The CDR3 is 14 residues long. With 5 bases removed from V and 11 bases from J, the gap between germline ends came to 18 bases. The CDR3 DNA reads as TGTGCCAGCAGTCACGGACAGGGAGGGGGCGAGCTGTTTTTT. Amino acid sequence: CASSHGQGGGELFF.

The genes are TRBV5-1 and TRBJ1-6; 8 bases agree with TRBD1. V was clipped by 4 bases and J by 9 bases; unmatched bases: 9. This CDR3 contains 15 residues. Germline V CDR1 and CDR2: SGHRS, YFSETQ. The CDR3 loop is CASSLGQVAGSPLHF. The DNA of the CDR3 is TGCGCCAGCAGCCTGGGACAGGTGGCGGGTTCACCCCTCCACTTT.

This clone was counted a single time. The chain recombines TRBV18 with TRBJ1-2; D perhaps matches TRBD1 (5 bases). The CDR3 spans 15 residues. The germline V and J ends were trimmed by 3 bases and 2 bases, with 13 bases remaining between them. CDR1 and CDR2 (germline): KGHSH, LQKENI. CDR3 nucleotides: TGTGCCAGCTCACCTAGCCAGGGTCCGAACTATGGCTACACCTTC. Amino acids: CASSPSQGPNYGYTF.

The rearrangement uses TRBV19 and TRBJ1-5; D unresolved. Germline V gene lookup returns CDR1 LNHDA and CDR2 SQIVND (reference sequence). The CDR3 covers 13 residues. The V gene lost 6 bases and the J gene lost 7 bases, with 13 bases spanning the gap. CDR3 protein: CASSLDRRQPQHF. In DNA, the CDR3 is TGTGCCAGTAGCCTAGACCGGCGGCAGCCCCAGCATTTT.

This chain joins TRBV6-5 and TRBJ1-5; 7 positions match TRBD1. CDR1 and CDR2 (germline): MNHEY, SVGAGI. This CDR3 comprises 14 residues. V gave up 6 bases and J gave up 2 bases; unmatched junction bases: 4. Here the CDR3 DNA reads TGTGCCAGCAGCGGAGGGACAGGCAATCAGCCCCAGCATTTT. Translated: CASSGGTGNQPQHF.

The CDR3 sequence is CASGGAVAKNIQYF. For the CDR3, the DNA is TGTGCCAGTGGAGGGGCAGTAGCCAAAAACATTCAGTACTTC. This chain connects TRBV2 to TRBJ2-4; possibly TRBD2 for D (6 bases). The CDR3 is 14 residues long. Trimming took off 9 bases at V and 0 bases at J, with 12 bases between the two ends. Germline V gives CDR1 SNHLY, CDR2 FYNNEI.

The chain combines TRBV19 with TRBJ1-2; TRBD1 aligns across 8 bases. The CDR3 totals 14 residues. Germline CDR1 and CDR2: LNHDA and SQIVND (reference sequence). V lost 0 bases to trimming and J lost 8 bases; unmatched junction nucleotides: 5. CDR3 DNA sequence: TGTGCCAGTAGTATAGAGACAGGGGCGCAAGGCTACACCTTC. Its translation: CASSIETGAQGYTF.

This chain uses TRBV2 with TRBJ1-6; 7 nucleotides agree with TRBD1. V lost 2 bases, J lost 9 bases, and 10 bases stayed unmatched. In germline, CDR1 is SNHLY, CDR2 FYNNEI. The CDR3 sequence is 16 residues long. The CDR3 DNA is TGTGCCAGCAGTGAAACTGCCCGGGACAGAAGTTCACCCCTCCACTTT. Its protein is CASSETARDRSSPLHF.

The chain employs TRBV6-2 or TRBV6-3 and TRBJ1-1; possible D gene TRBD1, 6 bases. CDR3 length equals 13 residues. From germline, CDR1 is MNHEY and CDR2 SVGEGT. Trimming took 5 bases from V and 7 from J, leaving 14 bases between them. The CDR3 protein is CASSPRTDIEAFF. Here the CDR3 DNA reads TGTGCCAGCAGTCCCCGGACAGATATTGAAGCTTTCTTT.

J is TRBJ1-4 and V is TRBV13; TRBD1 aligns across 8 bases. V shed 5 bases and J 1 base; nucleotides not matched to a gene: 6. The CDR3 covers 16 residues. The germline V gene encodes CDR1 PRHDT and CDR2 FYEKMQ (reference sequence). This chain's CDR3 is CASSLGQGKTNEKLFF. CDR3 nucleotides: TGTGCCAGCAGCCTCGGACAGGGAAAAACTAATGAAAAACTGTTTTTT.

The chain links TRBV28 to TRBJ1-2, with D maybe TRBD1 (6 bases). Trimming left V 5 bases short and J 7 bases short, with 14 bases between. The CDR3 runs to 13 residues. Germline loops: CDR1 MDHEN, CDR2 SYDVKM. CDR3 sequence: CASSGRGAAGYTF. DNA of the CDR3: TGTGCCAGCAGTGGCCGGGGGGCGGCTGGCTACACCTTC.

The V call is TRBV19, the J call TRBJ2-2; 10 nucleotides align to TRBD2. The CDR3 has 15 amino acids. V lost 5 bases, J lost 2 bases, and 2 bases stayed unmatched. CDR1 and CDR2 (germline): LNHDA, SQIVND (reference sequence). Written as DNA, the CDR3 is TGTGCCAGTAGTTGGACTAGCGGCAACACCGGGGAGCTGTTTTTT. This translates into CASSWTSGNTGELFF.

The chain joins TRBV5-8 to TRBJ1-5, with 10 bases aligning to TRBD1. J gave up 4 bases and V 4 bases, and 2 bases lay outside the gene matches. CDR3 length: 14 residues. Germline V gene data show CDR1 as SGHTS and CDR2 as YDEGEE. The CDR3 coding sequence is TGTGCCAGCAGCCGGACAGGGGGAAATCAGCCCCAGCATTTT. Protein product: CASSRTGGNQPQHF.

This clone was detected once. The J gene is TRBJ1-3, the V gene TRBV30; D not certain. The CDR3 totals 14 residues. Germline V CDR1 and CDR2: GTSNPN, SVGIG (reference sequence). Trimming cost V 2 bases and J 2 bases, with 10 bases left between them. CDR3 DNA sequence: TGTGCCTGGAGTAGGCCAGGTACTGGAAACACCATATATTTT. Translated: CAWSRPGTGNTIYF. Filled out from reference TRBV30 and TRBJ1-3, the complete variable domain reads SQTIHQWPATLVQPVGSPLSLECTVEGTSNPNLYWYRQAAGRGLQLLFYSVGIGQISSEVPQNLSASRPQDRQFILSSKKLLLSDSGFYLCAWSRPGTGNTIYFGEGSWLTVV.

The gene calls are TRBV18 and TRBJ2-7; D may be TRBD2 (6 bases). V was shortened by 2 bases and J by 2 bases, with 7 bases between the two germline ends. The CDR3 length is 13 residues. CDR1 KGHSH and CDR2 LQKENI come from the germline V gene. The CDR3 nucleotides read TGTGCCAGCTCACCAGGAGGGCCCTACGAGCAGTACTTC. It codes for CASSPGGPYEQYF.

This sequence joins TRBV27 and TRBJ1-1; TRBD1 is a possible D gene (5 bases). Germline assignment: CDR1 MNHEY and CDR2 SMNVEV (reference sequence). The CDR3 loop spans 14 amino acids. V lost 3 bases and J lost 11, with 19 bases in between. The CDR3 loop reads CASSFMGEGDRAFF. CDR3 bases: TGTGCCAGCAGTTTTATGGGTGAAGGGGATCGGGCTTTCTTT.